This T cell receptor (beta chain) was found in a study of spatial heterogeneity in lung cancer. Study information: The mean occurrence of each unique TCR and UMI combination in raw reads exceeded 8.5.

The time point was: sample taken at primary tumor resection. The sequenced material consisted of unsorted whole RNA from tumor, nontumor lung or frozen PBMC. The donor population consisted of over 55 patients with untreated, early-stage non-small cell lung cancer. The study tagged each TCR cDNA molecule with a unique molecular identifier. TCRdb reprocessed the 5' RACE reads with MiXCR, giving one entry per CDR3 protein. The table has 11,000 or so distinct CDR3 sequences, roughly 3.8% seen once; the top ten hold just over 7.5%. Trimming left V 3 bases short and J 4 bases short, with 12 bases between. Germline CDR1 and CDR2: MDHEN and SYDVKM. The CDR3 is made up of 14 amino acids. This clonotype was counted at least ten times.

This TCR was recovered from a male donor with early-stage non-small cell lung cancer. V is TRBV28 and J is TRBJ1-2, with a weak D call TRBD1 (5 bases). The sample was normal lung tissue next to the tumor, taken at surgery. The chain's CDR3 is CASSFLQAVYGYTF. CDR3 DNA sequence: TGTGCCAGCAGTTTCTTACAGGCTGTCTATGGCTACACCTTC.